This T cell receptor beta chain emerged from a study of cytomegalovirus exposure and HLA in healthy donors (dated by TCRdb to 2015 to 2018). Regarding the study in general: An earlier analysis of roughly 610 of the donors reported 276 Gb of sequence data and 95 million to 130 million unique TCR beta sequences obtained from about 170 million T cells. A later genetic analysis used genome-wide SNP genotypes for about three fifths of the 666 donors, treating that subset as a discovery cohort. The study aimed to test whether cataloging public T cell receptors could reveal signatures of past pathogen exposure. Class I and class II HLA loci were covered by the typing at four-digit resolution. Typing coverage varied by locus: about 620-630 donors for A, B, C, DRB1 and DQB1; approximately 500 for DQA1; over 600 for DPA1; some 470 for DPB1. The T cell repertoires of around 670 subjects were profiled by immunosequencing and related to cytomegalovirus serostatus. An early release that covered approximately 600 HLA-typed donors contained about 300 gigabases of sequencing data and about 93 million unique TCR sequences. A later analysis re-examined previously published TCR beta repertoires from around 670 donors and added high-resolution HLA genotyping to investigate patterns of TCR occurrence. The study combined high-throughput TCR immunosequencing, statistical association of individual TCRs with disease status, and machine learning to predict cytomegalovirus infection status. A handful of DR-DQ haplotypes were handled as single units for association and clustering because linkage in the cohort was strong. Along with the approximately 600-subject first cohort, a separate validation cohort of about 110 different subjects was used. Every repertoire in the discovery cohort had been generated on one and the same sequencing platform. Among some 400 genotyped donors of the cohort, an average of roughly 230,000 unique TCR beta nucleotide sequences was sequenced per donor, of which roughly 17% were non-productive. Among the 398 genotyped donors, under 90% belonged to the genetic ancestry cluster associated with self-reported Caucasian donors. The later analysis used no new phenotypic data to find candidate immune exposures, relying instead on TCR beta sequences and their occurrence across donors. In an earlier analysis of a few hundred of the donors, high-throughput TCR beta sequencing was used to judge whether each TCR beta V gene segment behaved as functional or pseudogenic. Donor age, sex, ethnicity and CMV serostatus were compiled together with the repertoire data.

The CDR3, cysteine through phenylalanine, is 15 amino acids long. Just the 45-base CDR3 DNA is kept, in frame starting at base 1. V is trimmed back by 3 bases and J by 1 base, and the junction contains 4 bases that no gene match accounts for. In the germline V gene (reference sequence), CDR1 corresponds to LNHDA and CDR2 to SQIVND. The library was prepared using the immunoSEQ multiplex PCR assay. For the multiplex PCR, a mixture combining 60 forward primers for TCR Vbeta segments and 13 reverse primers for TCR Jbeta segments was used. The CDR3 region of rearranged TCR beta genes was amplified from genomic DNA by a multiplex PCR assay. Amplified TCR beta libraries were sequenced as 87-base-pair reads on the Illumina HiSeq System. Processing in the source paper ran as follows. In a later analysis, roughly 80 million unique TCR beta chains were counted across the 500 to 850 repertoires, and around 10 million of these chains were shared by at least two donors. Raw reads were error-corrected and collapsed into unique sequences with a nearest-neighbor algorithm that merged closely related sequences to remove PCR and sequencing errors. CDR3 sequences were aligned to IMGT reference sequences to assign V, D and J gene segments. For a sequence to be retained, a match of at least six nucleotides to both a V gene segment and a J gene segment was required. Rearrangements were classified as productive when the CDR3 lacked stop codons and remained in frame with V and J, and all other rearrangements were classified as non-productive. CDR3 was defined according to IMGT convention as the region running from the second conserved V-encoded cysteine to the conserved J-encoded phenylalanine. The earlier analysis of 587 of the donors excluded sequences that lacked an unambiguous match to a single V gene segment. In an earlier analysis of some 590 of the donors, a V segment was called functional when productive rearrangements were above 56.7%, and segregating when the standard deviation between donors exceeded 5%. A statistical classification framework was built to diagnose cytomegalovirus status from the catalog of TCR beta chain sequences. A later analysis assigned V and J genes by comparing TCR nucleotide sequences with IMGT/GENE-DB human TR gene sequences. The TCRdist pipeline was used in a later analysis to assign CDR3 sequences and most-parsimonious VDJ recombination scenarios. In a later analysis, each TCR beta chain was defined by its CDR3 amino acid sequence together with its V-gene family, and reads lacking a unique V-gene family were excluded. In a later analysis, around 650 highly shared, low-generation-probability nucleotide sequences were removed to address suspected cross-contamination and a sequencing artifact. In a later analysis, a clonal expansion index was calculated for each public chain from normalized within-repertoire ranks of inferred template counts. In a later analysis, generation probabilities were computed with a VDJ recombination model fitted to out-of-frame rearrangements, and the resulting probabilities were checked against IGoR. In a later analysis, TCR-TCR, TCR-HLA and TCR-CMV co-occurrence was scored with hypergeometric tests, and a repertoire-size bias correction was applied to TCR pairs. False discovery rates were estimated in a later analysis by permuting HLA or CMV assignments 20 times. A later analysis grouped co-occurring TCRs with DBSCAN, adding TCRdist sequence similarity when clustering within HLA-allele-positive subsets. Co-occurrence clustering excluded repertoires with fewer than 30,000 or more than 120,000 public chains, plus five with anomalous nucleotide sharing. What TCRdb holds here is the immuneACCESS table cut down to in-frame rearrangements. Part of the clones is not present; checked against another copy, under half of the missing clones reflect an unresolved V gene, and the others are unexplained. The D gene and trimming were derived from the DNA, and the V and J assignments and clone size from that table. Counted in this sample were around 170,000 clones; 75% to 90% of them appeared once. In total, the top ten clones hold 6.3% of the sample.

On this clone itself: Its antigen remains unidentified. Base qualities were left out, and no much larger clone turns up one base away.

The investigation overall reported the following: The study gave a list of some 150 TCR beta chains associated with cytomegalovirus. Broadly in line with IMGT annotations, most TCR beta V segments showed up in productive rearrangements about 87% or about 30% of the time in an earlier analysis of several hundred of the donors. Most TCR sequences were observed very rarely across donors, whereas some public TCRs were present in many individuals. Cytomegalovirus status was reported to be diagnosed by the classifier with high specificity and sensitivity in both the original and validation cohorts. Correlated functional status among segregating V segments might be attributable to linkage disequilibrium, but an unknown experimental factor could not be ruled out. Most CMV-associated TCR beta chains appeared to be HLA-restricted in a later analysis, and the HLA associations seemed to be driven largely by CMV exposure. Some IMGT-functional V segments, including TRBV6-2 and TRBV6-3, could not be told apart with the 87-base-pair reads, so those segments were excluded. In a later analysis, HLA-associated TCR beta chains were found to be more clonally expanded and to have lower generation probabilities than equally common non-associated chains. In vitro tests confirmed that a few of the cytomegalovirus-associated TCR beta chains recognize cytomegalovirus antigens. The cohort was sequenced for TCR beta chains only, and without alpha or paired-chain data the features that could be detected were limited. According to the authors, the approach could potentially be generalized to other disease states and immunological phenotypes. The sequencing pipeline was judged likely to have produced a cluster of highly shared sequence variants as a technical artifact. Strong co-occurrence of HLA alleles, especially DR and DQ, made assigning TCR associations to individual alleles difficult. The earlier analysis of approximately 560 of the donors excluded around 17 rarely observed V segments, including chromosome 9 orphons, because counts were too low. The presence/absence analyses assumed that sequencing depth was roughly uniform across donors, and that assumption may not be true. HLA typing was unavailable for some donors at each locus, so association tests used only the typed subset. Compared with the approximately 710-donor mean, donors in an Asian-associated ancestry cluster had fewer N-insertions in productive TCRs, according to a later genetic analysis. A further reported finding was that TCR beta sequences accurately predicted the HLA-A and HLA-B alleles for most subjects in the first cohort. A later analysis found that TCR association rates varied across HLA loci, with DRB1 alleles showing the most associated TCRs and HLA-C alleles the fewest. In a later analysis, over 15,000 TCR beta sequences were associated with specific HLA alleles at a false discovery rate of 0.05. For the cohort, immune exposure information was limited to CMV serostatus. In a later genetic analysis, a missense DCLRE1C variant was associated with V-gene and J-gene trimming of TCR beta chains, and the association was replicated in an independent cohort. A later analysis reported that several top co-occurrence clusters appeared linked to parvovirus B19, influenza, CMV and Epstein-Barr virus.

In total, more than 500 healthy bone marrow donors made up the cohort. All cohort members were sampled while nominally healthy, although unrecorded immune exposures were likely present. The donor tested CMV seropositive and was one of the 289 seropositive cohort members. Each donor provided a peripheral blood sample, and peripheral blood mononuclear cells were used for TCR beta sequencing. Genomic DNA extraction from the blood cell samples was performed with the Qiagen DNeasy Blood Extraction Kit. This chain is built from TRBV19 and TRBJ1-1, with 8 central nucleotides matching TRBD1. The specimen sequenced was PBMCs. The source is a man aged 35-49 years in good health and CMV-seropositive. The DNA sequence follows: TGTGCCAGTAGTATCCCCGACAGGGGGAACACTGAAGCTTTCTTT. It translates to CASSIPDRGNTEAFF.